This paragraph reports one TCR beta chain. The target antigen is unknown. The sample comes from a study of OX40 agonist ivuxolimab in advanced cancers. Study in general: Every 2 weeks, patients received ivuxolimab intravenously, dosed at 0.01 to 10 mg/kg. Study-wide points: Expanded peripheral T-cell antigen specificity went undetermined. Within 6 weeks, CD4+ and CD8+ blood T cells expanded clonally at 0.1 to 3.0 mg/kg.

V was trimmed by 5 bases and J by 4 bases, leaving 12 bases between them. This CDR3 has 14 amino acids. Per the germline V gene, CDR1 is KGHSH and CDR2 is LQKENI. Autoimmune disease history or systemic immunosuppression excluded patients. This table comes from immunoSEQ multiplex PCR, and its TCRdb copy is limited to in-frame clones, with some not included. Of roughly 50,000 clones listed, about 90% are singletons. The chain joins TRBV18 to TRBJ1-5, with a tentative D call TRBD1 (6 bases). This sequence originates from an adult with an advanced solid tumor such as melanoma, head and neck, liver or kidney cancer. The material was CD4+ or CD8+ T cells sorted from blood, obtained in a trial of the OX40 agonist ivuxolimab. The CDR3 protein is CASSGGGENQPQHF. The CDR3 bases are TGTGCCAGCTCAGGGGGGGGCGAAAATCAGCCCCAGCATTTT.